This T cell receptor (beta chain) came from a study of OX40 agonist ivuxolimab in advanced cancers. This clone was seen a single time. Germline loops: CDR1 SNHLY, CDR2 FYNNEI. The CDR3 length is 15 residues. After removal of 7 bases from V and 4 bases from J, the junction contained 6 bases not matched to a gene. Sequencing used immunoSEQ multiplex PCR; TCRdb keeps in-frame clones, though not all of them. The table has some 99,000 clones, about 90% seen once; the top ten hold around 1.5%. The chain couples TRBV2 to TRBJ2-3; 12 bases line up with TRBD2. The starting material was CD4+ or CD8+ T cells sorted from blood, obtained in a trial of the OX40 agonist ivuxolimab. This clonotype was sampled from an adult with an advanced solid tumor such as melanoma, head and neck, liver or kidney cancer. CDR3 sequence: CASTRTSGIADTQYF. CDR3 coding DNA: TGTGCCAGCACCCGGACTAGCGGGATCGCAGATACGCAGTATTTT. Together with reference TRBV2 and TRBJ2-3, the CDR3 gives the full variable domain: EPEVTQTPSHQVTQMGQEVILRCVPISNHLYFYWYRQILGQKVEFLVSFYNNEISEKSEIFDDQFSVERPDGSNFTLKIRSTKLEDSAMYFCASTRTSGIADTQYFGPGTRLTVL.